The sequence of this T cell receptor (beta chain) was determined in a study of CD8 T cells in ankylosing spondylitis. Regarding the study as a whole: As for the disease-linked clones, they showed a CD8+ phenotype and occurred at relatively low frequencies in peripheral blood. There was a TCR beta motif, made of several highly homologous variants, that appeared characteristic of ankylosing spondylitis blood. Previously reported in reactive arthritis synovial fluid and blood were some of the motif variants.

Each CDR3 protein is one row after TCRdb ran MiXCR on the 5' RACE reads. The table has fewer than 200,000 distinct CDR3 sequences, roughly 18% seen once. This clonotype was detected ten times or more. What it recognizes is unknown. The CDR3 extends over 15 amino acids. CDR1 and CDR2 from the germline V gene are DFQATT and SNEGSKA (reference sequence). With 6 bases removed from V and 9 bases from J, the gap between germline ends came to 24 bases. The origin of this receptor is a male donor aged 5-29 years with ankylosing spondylitis or in good health (not recorded which). The chain couples TRBV20-1 to TRBJ2-1; the D gene is possibly TRBD2 (5 bases). Sequencing used blood, either unsorted or a sorted T cell fraction (not recorded which). CDR3 amino acids: CSATRPGSGEPEQFF. In nucleotides, the CDR3 is TGCAGTGCCACCCGGCCGGGGAGCGGAGAGCCTGAGCAGTTCTTC.